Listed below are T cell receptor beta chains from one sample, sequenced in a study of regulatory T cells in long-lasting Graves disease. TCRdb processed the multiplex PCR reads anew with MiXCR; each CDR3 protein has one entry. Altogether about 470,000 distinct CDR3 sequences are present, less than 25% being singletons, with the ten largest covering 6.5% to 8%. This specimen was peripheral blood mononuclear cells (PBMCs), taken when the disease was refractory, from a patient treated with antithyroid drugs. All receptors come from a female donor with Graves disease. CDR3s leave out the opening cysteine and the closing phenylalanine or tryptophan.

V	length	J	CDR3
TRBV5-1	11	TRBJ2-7	ASSLKSNYEQY
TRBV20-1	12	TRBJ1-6	SGDRVNNNSPLH
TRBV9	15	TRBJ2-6	ASSVGAGGSGANVLT
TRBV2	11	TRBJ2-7	ASNLGQGYEQY
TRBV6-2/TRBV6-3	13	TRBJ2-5	ASIRLGGEQETQY
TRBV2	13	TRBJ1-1	ASSPRGAGNTEAF
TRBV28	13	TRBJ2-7	ASSWGLAHPYEQY
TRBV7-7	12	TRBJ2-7	ASSLDSRGHEQY
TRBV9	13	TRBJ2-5	ASSLGGRDQETQY
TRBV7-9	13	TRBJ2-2	ASSLGRGSTGELF
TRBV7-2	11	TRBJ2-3	ASSLDYTDTQY
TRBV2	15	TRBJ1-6	ASSEYGGSSYNSPLH
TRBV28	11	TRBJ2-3	ASSLYRGDTQY
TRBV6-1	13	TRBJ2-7	ASRGPRLGVNEQY
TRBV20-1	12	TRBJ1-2	SARASQRAYGYT
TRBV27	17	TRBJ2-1	ASSFVPGLAGVLYNEQF
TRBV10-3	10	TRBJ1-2	AISRQGVGYT
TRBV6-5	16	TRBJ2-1	ASSYFLLSGRALGEQF
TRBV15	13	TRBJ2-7	ATRPLEAGVYEQY
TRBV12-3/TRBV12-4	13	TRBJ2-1	ASSPRQGPYNEQF
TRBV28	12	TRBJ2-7	ASSLTGRGYEQY
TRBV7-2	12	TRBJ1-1	ASSLVPGGTEAF
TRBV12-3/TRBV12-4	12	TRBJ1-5	ASSSAGGNQPQH
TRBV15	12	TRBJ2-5	ATSGRQPGETQY
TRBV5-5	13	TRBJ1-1	ASSLPGRSNLEAF
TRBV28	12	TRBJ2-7	ASSILAGAYEQY
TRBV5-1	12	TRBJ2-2	ASQPGRHTGELF
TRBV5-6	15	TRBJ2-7	ASSSLGGASGRFEQY
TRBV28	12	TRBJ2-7	ASSLGQGSHEQY
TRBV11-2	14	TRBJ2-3	ASSLLGTANTDTQY
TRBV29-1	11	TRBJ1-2	SVENRLTGGYT
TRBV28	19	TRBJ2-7	ASSWWPGTSGIVMGSYEQY
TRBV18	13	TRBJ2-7	ASSRESGATYEQY
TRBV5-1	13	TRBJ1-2	ASSLAHGSKDGYT
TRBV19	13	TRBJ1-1	ASKGAGGASTEAF
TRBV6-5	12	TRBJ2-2	ASSYAWNTGELF